These 28 T cell receptor beta chains were sequenced from one sample in a study of blood T cell repertoires in COVID-19. Assay: immunoSEQ multiplex PCR; the TCRdb copy retains only in-frame clones and omits some. The sample contains 150,000 to 200,000 clones, around nine tenths of which appear only once. Sequencing was performed on peripheral blood. These receptors all stem from a man in his late teens or twenties with active or convalescent COVID-19.

A few counts support this clone. This sequence joins TRBV24-1 and TRBJ2-5; D perhaps matches TRBD1 (6 bases). The germline V gene encodes CDR1 KGHDR and CDR2 SFDVKD. Trimming removed 1 base at V and 1 base at J, with 9 bases between. The CDR3 contains 15 residues. As DNA, the CDR3 is TGTGCCACCAGTGATTTTGTGGACAGCCAAGAGACCCAGTACTTC. Translation gives CATSDFVDSQETQYF.

J is TRBJ1-2 and V is TRBV12-3 or TRBV12-4; 7 bases are shared with TRBD1. V lost 7 bases and J lost 7; bases outside the gene matches: 6. The CDR3 is made up of 12 amino acids. Here the CDR3 reads CASNDRAAGYTF. CDR3 sequence (DNA): TGTGCCAGCAACGACAGGGCCGCTGGCTACACCTTC.

Here the CDR3 reads CASTYSDSEQYF. The CDR3 coding sequence is TGTGCCAGCACTTATAGTGATTCCGAGCAGTACTTC. The V call is TRBV12-3 or TRBV12-4, the J call TRBJ2-7; no reliable D call. The CDR3 length is 12 residues. The V end lost 7 bases, the J end lost 6 bases, and 13 bases lay between the germline ends.

The chain has TRBV2 and TRBJ2-2, with D possibly being TRBD2 (5 bases). Trimming cost V 3 bases and J 7 bases, with 9 bases left between them. Germline V CDR1 and CDR2: SNHLY, FYNNEI. This CDR3 has 13 amino acids. The CDR3 DNA follows: TGTGCCAGCAGTGAGGATCGGGACGGGGAGCTGTTTTTT. Its protein is CASSEDRDGELFF.

This chain's CDR3 is CASSQARTGGYQPQHF. The CDR3 coding sequence is TGCGCCAGCAGCCAAGCGAGGACAGGGGGCTATCAGCCCCAGCATTTT. The chain employs TRBV4-3 and TRBJ1-5; 11 bases are shared with TRBD1. CDR1 is LGHNA and CDR2 is YSLEER in the germline V gene. After removal of 1 base from V and 5 bases from J, the junction contained 4 bases not matched to a gene. This CDR3 comprises 16 residues.

This rearrangement joins TRBV28 to TRBJ2-6; D is unclear. The CDR3 has 17 residues. CDR1 and CDR2 (germline): MDHEN, SYDVKM. V was cut by 4 bases and J by 0 bases, with 13 bases left in between. This CDR3 reads CASSWQPSGSGANVLTF. The CDR3, as DNA: TGTGCCAGCAGTTGGCAGCCCTCGGGCTCTGGGGCCAACGTCCTGACTTTC.

This clone was found once. The chain has TRBV19 and TRBJ1-1, with 8 bases lining up with TRBD1. The CDR3 runs to 14 residues. With V trimmed by 10 bases and J by 5 bases, 12 bases remained unmatched. The germline CDR1 and CDR2 sequences are LNHDA and SQIVND (reference sequence). This chain's CDR3 is CATTLQGARTEAFF. The CDR3 coding sequence is TGTGCCACTACCCTTCAGGGGGCGCGTACTGAAGCTTTCTTT.

The V call is TRBV11-2, the J call TRBJ2-1; 10 bases align to TRBD1. Unmatched junction bases numbered 9, after V lost 8 bases and J lost 5 bases. The CDR3 sequence is 15 residues long. Germline V gene lookup returns CDR1 SGHAT and CDR2 FQNNGV. The chain's CDR3 is CASPGRQGANNEQFF. Written as DNA, the CDR3 is TGTGCCAGCCCCGGGCGACAGGGGGCTAACAATGAGCAGTTCTTC.

In DNA, the CDR3 is TGTGCCAGCAGCAACACAGGGGCCGTAGATGAAAAACTGTTTTTT. Encoded protein: CASSNTGAVDEKLFF. The gene calls are TRBV3-1 (or the pseudogene TRBV3-2) and TRBJ1-4; 7 positions agree with TRBD1. The V and J ends lost 5 bases and 6 bases, in that order; junction bases with no gene match: 9. CDR3 size: 15 residues. Per germline, CDR1 LGHDT and CDR2 YNNKEL (reference sequence).

The chain carries TRBV10-3 and TRBJ2-5; 9 bases match TRBD2. Germline-derived CDR1 and CDR2 are ENHRY and SYGVKD. The junction had 5 bases not matched to a gene; V was cut back by 0 bases and J by 3 bases. The CDR3 is 16 amino acids. As DNA, the CDR3 is TGTGCCATCAGTGAGTCGAAGGTAGCGGGAGAAGAGACCCAGTACTTC. It encodes CAISESKVAGEETQYF.

The chain uses TRBV10-2 and TRBJ2-7, with TRBD1 matching over 8 bases. The length of the CDR3 is 15 residues. Germline V CDR1 and CDR2: WSHSY, SAAADI. With V trimmed by 6 bases and J by 2 bases, 9 bases remained unmatched. This chain's CDR3 is CASSPVVTGAYEQYV. The DNA of the CDR3 is TGCGCCAGCAGCCCAGTGGTGACAGGGGCCTACGAGCAGTACGTC.

The chain carries TRBV5-1 and TRBJ1-1; TRBD1 agrees at 7 bases. Germline loops: CDR1 SGHRS, CDR2 YFSETQ. This CDR3 contains 14 residues. J was trimmed by 2 bases and V by 0 bases; bases with no gene match: 1. CDR3 nucleotide sequence: TGCGCCAGCAGCTTGGACAGGGGAAACACTGAAGCTTTCTTT. Its protein product is CASSLDRGNTEAFF.

The chain combines TRBV18 with TRBJ2-3; a weak D match, TRBD2 (5 bases). Per germline, CDR1 KGHSH and CDR2 LQKENI. The CDR3 contains 16 residues. Trimming took 2 bases from V and 0 from J, leaving 12 bases between them. CDR3 coding DNA: TGTGCCAGCTCACCAGTTCCGGGGTCTAGCACAGATACGCAGTATTTT. Translated, it gives CASSPVPGSSTDTQYF.

The J gene is TRBJ2-7, the V gene TRBV5-6; TRBD2 aligns across 13 bases. There are 15 residues in the CDR3. The V and J ends lost 4 bases and 5 bases, in that order; junction bases with no gene match: 6. In germline, CDR1 is SGHDT, CDR2 YYEEEE. The CDR3 is CASSPLAGGLDEQYV. CDR3 coding DNA: TGTGCCAGCAGCCCACTAGCGGGGGGGCTTGACGAGCAGTACGTC.

The V call is TRBV13, the J call TRBJ1-6, with D perhaps matching TRBD1 (6 bases). Looked up from germline, CDR1 is PRHDT and CDR2 is FYEKMQ (reference sequence). This CDR3 is built from 16 residues. V lost 2 bases, J lost 3 bases, and 11 bases lay in between. The CDR3 DNA reads TGTGCCAGCAGCTTACAGGGGCGCTACTATAATTCACCCCTCCACTTT. Its translation is CASSLQGRYYNSPLHF.

The chain has TRBV4-3 and TRBJ1-6; D not resolved. Per germline, CDR1 LGHNA and CDR2 YSLEER. CDR3 length: 16 amino acids. Trimming shortened V by 0 bases and J by 4 bases, and 10 bases separated the two germline ends. CDR3 sequence (DNA): TGCGCCAGCAGCCAAGAGCAGTACCTTTATAATTCACCCCTCCACTTT. Translating it yields CASSQEQYLYNSPLHF.

The rearrangement links TRBV11-1 to TRBJ2-1, with D possibly being TRBD1 (5 bases). The CDR3 is 15 residues long. Trimming shortened V by 5 bases and J by 5 bases, and 16 bases separated the two germline ends. The germline V gene encodes CDR1 SGHAT and CDR2 FQDESV (reference sequence). CDR3 loop: CASSPTQGAHNEQFF. The CDR3 DNA is TGTGCCAGCAGCCCAACGCAGGGTGCCCACAATGAGCAGTTCTTC.

V is TRBV5-6 and J is TRBJ1-4, with 9 bases fitting TRBD1. Germline V gives CDR1 SGHDT, CDR2 YYEEEE. CDR3 length: 17 amino acids. The V segment lost 3 bases and the J segment 7 bases; nucleotides outside the gene matches: 13. CDR3 DNA sequence: TGTGCCAGCAGCTGGGACAGGGAGACGGTTGATAGTGAAAAACTGTTTTTT. Translation gives CASSWDRETVDSEKLFF.

The J gene is TRBJ1-4, the V gene TRBV5-5, with D possibly matching TRBD1 (6 bases). The CDR3 extends over 15 amino acids. CDR1 is SGHKS, CDR2 YYEKEE, per germline (reference sequence). V gave up 4 bases and J gave up 5 bases, with 15 bases separating them. Here the CDR3 DNA reads TGTGCCAGCAGCCTAAAGGACAGTAGGAATGAAAAACTGTTTTTT. This codes for CASSLKDSRNEKLFF.

The rearrangement links TRBV10-2 to TRBJ2-2; 7 bases line up with TRBD2. V shed 1 base and J 6 bases; nucleotides not matched to a gene: 8. CDR1 and CDR2 (germline): WSHSY, SAAADI. CDR3 size: 16 residues. CDR3 amino acids: CASSEWRGRESGELFF. The CDR3 DNA follows: TGCGCCAGCAGTGAGTGGCGGGGGAGAGAGTCCGGGGAGCTGTTTTTT.

The rearrangement uses TRBV27 and TRBJ1-1; D unclear. The CDR3 has 14 residues. Germline V gene data show CDR1 as MNHEY and CDR2 as SMNVEV (reference sequence). V was trimmed by 6 bases and J by 0 bases, leaving 11 bases between them. CDR3 DNA: TGTGCCAGCAGCCTAAGAGGGATGAACACTGAAGCTTTCTTT. Its protein is CASSLRGMNTEAFF.

The rearrangement uses TRBV28 and TRBJ2-1; TRBD2 agrees at 8 bases. From germline, CDR1 is MDHEN and CDR2 SYDVKM. Germline trimming cut 1 base from V and 5 bases from J; bases unmatched to any gene: 7. This CDR3 has 16 residues. The CDR3 spells CASSLSPTSAHNEQFF. CDR3 in DNA: TGTGCCAGCAGTTTATCACCGACTAGCGCCCACAATGAGCAGTTCTTC.

The chain uses TRBV5-4 and TRBJ2-7; the D is unclear. This CDR3 is built from 13 residues. The V and J ends lost 5 bases and 0 bases respectively, with 9 bases between them. Germline V gene lookup returns CDR1 SGHNT and CDR2 YYREEE (reference sequence). The CDR3 region has the DNA TGTGCCAGCAGGCAGTACAGCTCCTACGAGCAGTACGTC. Amino acid sequence: CASRQYSSYEQYV.

The genes are TRBV5-6 and TRBJ1-2; 10 bases are a match to TRBD1. CDR3 length equals 13 residues. Germline V gene sequence: CDR1 SGHDT, CDR2 YYEEEE. The V segment lost 3 bases and the J segment 7 bases; nucleotides outside the gene matches: 3. The DNA for the CDR3 is TGTGCCAGCAGCTGGACAGGGGGTGGTGGCTACACCTTC. Translating it yields CASSWTGGGGYTF. Full variable domain (remainder filled in from reference TRBV5-6 and TRBJ1-2): DAGVTQSPTHLIKTRGQQVTLRCSPKSGHDTVSWYQQALGQGPQFIFQYYEEEERQRGNFPDRFSGHQFPNYSSELNVNALLLGDSALYLCASSWTGGGGYTFGSGTRLTVV.

The chain couples TRBV5-1 to TRBJ2-1; D possibly corresponds to TRBD1 (6 bases). Deletions cut 4 bases from V and 9 bases from J, with 17 bases between. CDR3 length: 14 amino acids. Looked up from germline, CDR1 is SGHRS and CDR2 is YFSETQ. This chain's CDR3 is CASSAITGTGEQFF. The DNA of the CDR3 is TGCGCCAGCAGCGCGATAACAGGGACCGGTGAGCAGTTCTTC.

V and J are TRBV19 and TRBJ1-6, with D tentatively TRBD1 (6 bases). The germline CDR1 and CDR2 sequences are LNHDA and SQIVND (reference sequence). Deletions cut 2 bases from V and 10 bases from J, with 21 bases between. CDR3 size: 17 residues. The CDR3 is CASSIRVRTGLDSPLHF. The CDR3 DNA is TGTGCCAGTAGTATACGGGTCCGTACAGGGCTTGACTCACCCCTCCACTTT. Full variable domain (outside the CDR3, taken from reference TRBV19 and TRBJ1-6): DGGITQSPKYLFRKEGQNVTLSCEQNLNHDAMYWYRQDPGQGLRLIYYSQIVNDFQKGDIAEGYSVSREKKESFPLTVTSAQKNPTAFYLCASSIRVRTGLDSPLHFGNGTRLTVT.

J is TRBJ1-2 and V is TRBV28, with 7 bases lining up with TRBD1. The germline gives CDR1 MDHEN, CDR2 SYDVKM. Trimming removed 6 bases from V and 5 bases from J; junction bases left unmatched: 6. The CDR3 spans 13 residues. The CDR3 nucleotides are TGTGCCAGCAGCCTGACAGGGACATATGGCTACACCTTC. This codes for CASSLTGTYGYTF.

The chain has TRBV11-1 and TRBJ2-7, with a tentative D call TRBD2 (5 bases). The germline gives CDR1 SGHAT, CDR2 FQDESV (reference sequence). This CDR3 spans 13 amino acids. The V end was cut by 5 bases, the J end by 4 bases, with 12 bases between. The CDR3 protein is CASSPTEGYEQYF. The CDR3 bases are TGTGCCAGCAGCCCCACCGAGGGATACGAGCAGTACTTC.